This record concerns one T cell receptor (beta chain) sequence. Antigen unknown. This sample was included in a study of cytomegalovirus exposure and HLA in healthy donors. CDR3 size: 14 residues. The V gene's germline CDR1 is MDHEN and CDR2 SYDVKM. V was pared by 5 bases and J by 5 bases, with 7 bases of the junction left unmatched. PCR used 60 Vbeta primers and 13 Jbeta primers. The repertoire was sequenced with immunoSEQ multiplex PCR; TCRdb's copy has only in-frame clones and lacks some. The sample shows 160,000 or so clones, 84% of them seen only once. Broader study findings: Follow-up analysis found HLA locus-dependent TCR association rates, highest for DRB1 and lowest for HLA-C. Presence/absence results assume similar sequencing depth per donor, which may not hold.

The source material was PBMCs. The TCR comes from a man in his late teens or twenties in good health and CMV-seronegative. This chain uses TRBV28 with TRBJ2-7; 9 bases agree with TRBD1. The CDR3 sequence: CASSLRDRVDEQYF. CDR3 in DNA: TGTGCCAGCAGTCTCCGGGACAGGGTCGACGAGCAGTACTTC.